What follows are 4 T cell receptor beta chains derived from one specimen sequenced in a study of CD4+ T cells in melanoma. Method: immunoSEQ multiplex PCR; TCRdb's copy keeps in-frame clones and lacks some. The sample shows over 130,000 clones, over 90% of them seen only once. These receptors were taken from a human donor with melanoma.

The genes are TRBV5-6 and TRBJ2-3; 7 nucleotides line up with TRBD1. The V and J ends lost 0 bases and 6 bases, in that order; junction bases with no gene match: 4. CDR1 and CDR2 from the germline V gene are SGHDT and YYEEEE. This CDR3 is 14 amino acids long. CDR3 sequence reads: CASSLGVRGDTQYF. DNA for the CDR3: TGTGCCAGCAGCTTGGGGGTCAGGGGGGATACGCAGTATTTT.

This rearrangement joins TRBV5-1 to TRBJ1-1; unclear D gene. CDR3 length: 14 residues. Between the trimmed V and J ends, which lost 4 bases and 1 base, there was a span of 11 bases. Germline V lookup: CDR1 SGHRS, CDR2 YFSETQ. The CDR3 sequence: CASSPRVANTEAFF. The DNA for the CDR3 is TGCGCCAGCAGCCCGCGGGTTGCGAACACTGAAGCTTTCTTT.

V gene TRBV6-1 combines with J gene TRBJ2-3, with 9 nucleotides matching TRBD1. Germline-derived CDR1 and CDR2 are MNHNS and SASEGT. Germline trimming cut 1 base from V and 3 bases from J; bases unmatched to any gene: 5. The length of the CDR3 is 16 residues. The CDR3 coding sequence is TGTGCCAGCAGTGAAGGCGGGACAGGGTTTACAGATACGCAGTATTTT. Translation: CASSEGGTGFTDTQYF.

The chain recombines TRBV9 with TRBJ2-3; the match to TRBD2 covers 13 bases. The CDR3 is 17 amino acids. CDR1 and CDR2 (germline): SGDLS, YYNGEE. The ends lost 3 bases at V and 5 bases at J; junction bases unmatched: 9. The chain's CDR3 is CASSASGTSGAGDTQYF. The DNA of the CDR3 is TGTGCCAGCAGCGCCTCCGGGACTAGCGGGGCTGGAGATACGCAGTATTTT. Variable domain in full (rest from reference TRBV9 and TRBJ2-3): DSGVTQTPKHLITATGQRVTLRCSPRSGDLSVYWYQQSLDQGLQFLIQYYNGEERAKGNILERFSAQQFPDLHSELNLSSLELGDSALYFCASSASGTSGAGDTQYFGPGTRLTVL.